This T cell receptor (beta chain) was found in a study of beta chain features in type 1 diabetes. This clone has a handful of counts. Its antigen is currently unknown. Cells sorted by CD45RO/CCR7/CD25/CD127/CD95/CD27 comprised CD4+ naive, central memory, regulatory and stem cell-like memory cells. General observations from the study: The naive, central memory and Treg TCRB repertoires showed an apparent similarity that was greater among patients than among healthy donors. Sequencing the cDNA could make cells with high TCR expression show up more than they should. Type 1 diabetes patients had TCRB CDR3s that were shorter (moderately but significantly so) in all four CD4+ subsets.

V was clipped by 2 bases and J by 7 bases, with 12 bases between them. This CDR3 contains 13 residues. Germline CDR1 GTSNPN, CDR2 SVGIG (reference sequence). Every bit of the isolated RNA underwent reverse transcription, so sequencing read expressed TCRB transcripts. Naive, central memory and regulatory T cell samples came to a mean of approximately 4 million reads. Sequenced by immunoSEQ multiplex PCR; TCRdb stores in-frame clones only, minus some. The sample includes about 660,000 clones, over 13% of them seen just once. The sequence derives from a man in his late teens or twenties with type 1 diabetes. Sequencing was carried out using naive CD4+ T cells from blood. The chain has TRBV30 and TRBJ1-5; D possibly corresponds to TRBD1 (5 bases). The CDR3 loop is CAWSLNTGQPQHF. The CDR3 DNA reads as TGTGCCTGGAGTCTAAATACAGGACAGCCCCAGCATTTT.